A single sample is the source of the 27 T cell receptor beta chains below, sequenced in a study of shared clonotypes between healthy human individuals. Sequencing used immunoSEQ multiplex PCR; TCRdb keeps in-frame clones, though not all of them. The data contain some 2.3 million clones, approximately 95% of them singletons. The sample comprised naive CD4+ T cells from PBMCs. Stated subset: CD45RA+ positively selected. The receptors originated from a young man in good health. Some clones in this sample may be carry-over from other donors' samples.

This chain connects TRBV6-5 to TRBJ2-1, with D possibly TRBD2 on 5 matching bases. Germline V lookup: CDR1 MNHEY, CDR2 SVGAGI. This CDR3 is built from 15 residues. V lost 5 bases to trimming and J lost 0 bases, with 11 bases between them. CDR3 residues: CASSRTRYSYNEQFF. The DNA of the CDR3 is TGTGCCAGCAGTCGAACTAGGTACTCCTACAATGAGCAGTTCTTC.

The CDR3 protein is CASSFPGINYEQYF. The CDR3 DNA reads TGTGCCAGCAGCTTCCCCGGGATTAACTACGAGCAGTACTTC. This chain uses TRBV11-2 with TRBJ2-7; tentative D call: TRBD2 (5 bases). The CDR3 has 14 residues. Trimming pared 3 bases from V and 3 bases from J, leaving 12 bases between. Per the germline V gene, CDR1 is SGHAT and CDR2 is FQNNGV. Complete variable domain (other parts from reference TRBV11-2 and TRBJ2-7): EAGVAQSPRYKIIEKRQSVAFWCNPISGHATLYWYQQILGQGPKLLIQFQNNGVVDDSQLPKDRFSAERLKGVDSTLKIQPAKLEDSAVYLCASSFPGINYEQYFGPGTRLTVT.

On this clone itself: Other DNA variants within this sample encode the same CDR3. The chain uses TRBV6-5 and TRBJ1-5; the D gene is possibly TRBD1 (5 bases). The length of the CDR3 is 14 residues. Trimming pared 0 bases from V and 6 bases from J, leaving 9 bases between. Per the germline V gene, CDR1 is MNHEY and CDR2 is SVGAGI. CDR3 residues: CASSYSRGFQPQHF. In nucleotides, the CDR3 is TGTGCCAGCAGTTACTCAAGGGGTTTTCAGCCCCAGCATTTT.

The V and J genes are TRBV5-1 and TRBJ1-1, with 9 bases lining up with TRBD1. The CDR3 runs 15 residues. V dropped 4 bases and J dropped 1; count of bases not matched to a gene: 5. The germline V gene encodes CDR1 SGHRS and CDR2 YFSETQ. CDR3: CASSTTGGGNTEAFF. For the CDR3, the DNA is TGCGCCAGCAGCACGACAGGGGGTGGGAACACTGAAGCTTTCTTT. Full variable domain (rest looked up from reference TRBV5-1 and TRBJ1-1): KAGVTQTPRYLIKTRGQQVTLSCSPISGHRSVSWYQQTPGQGLQFLFEYFSETQRNKGNFPGRFSGRQFSNSRSEMNVSTLELGDSALYLCASSTTGGGNTEAFFGQGTRLTVV.

This clone was recorded once. The chain has TRBV23-1 and TRBJ1-2, with D uncertain. TRBV23-1 is an ORF, with its function uncertain. V was pared by 2 bases and J by 7 bases, with 8 bases between. This CDR3 is 12 amino acids long. The CDR3 nucleotides are TGCGCCAGCAGTCAAGAGCCCAGTGGCTACACCTTC. Translating gives CASSQEPSGYTF.

This chain links TRBV4-1 with TRBJ2-2; either TRBD1 or TRBD2 may supply D (5 bases each). Germline CDR1 is MGHRA and CDR2 is YSYEKL. Trimming shortened V by 4 bases and J by 0 bases, and 15 bases separated the two germline ends. This CDR3 has 17 amino acids. For the CDR3, the DNA is TGCGCCAGCAGCCCGATTTCTTGGGGGACGAACACCGGGGAGCTGTTTTTT. Translated: CASSPISWGTNTGELFF.

This clone was recorded a few times. This chain uses TRBV7-3 with TRBJ1-5; TRBD1 might be the D (6 bases). Germline loops: CDR1 SGHTA, CDR2 FQGTGA. V dropped 5 bases and J dropped 1 base, with 12 bases sitting between them. CDR3 size: 15 residues. CDR3 nucleotide sequence: TGTGCCAGCAGCCCGACAGGTGAGAGCAATCAGCCCCAGCATTTT. Encoded protein: CASSPTGESNQPQHF.

The gene calls are TRBV5-4 and TRBJ1-2; 10 positions match TRBD1. V gave up 5 bases and J gave up 5 bases; unmatched junction bases: 6. Germline CDR1 and CDR2: SGHNT and YYREEE (reference sequence). The length of the CDR3 is 14 residues. CDR3 sequence: CASSPDRGQYGYTF. In DNA form, the CDR3 reads TGTGCCAGCAGTCCCGACAGGGGGCAATATGGCTACACCTTC.

The chain couples TRBV7-9 to TRBJ2-7, with D perhaps TRBD1 (5 bases). The germline CDR1 and CDR2 sequences are SEHNR and FQNEAQ (reference sequence). The CDR3 length is 14 residues. Trimming removed 1 base at V and 3 bases at J, with 10 bases between. DNA of the CDR3: TGTGCCAGCAGCTTAGGTTCAGGGTTCTACGAGCAGTACTTC. Protein product: CASSLGSGFYEQYF.

This clone appeared a few times. The chain uses TRBV2 and TRBJ2-2; no firm D call. V gave up 6 bases and J gave up 1 base, with 18 bases separating them. The CDR3 consists of 17 residues. From germline, CDR1 is SNHLY and CDR2 FYNNEI. For the CDR3, the DNA is TGTGCCAGCAGGGGCGGAACCGGGCTCCTGAACACCGGGGAGCTGTTTTTT. It encodes CASRGGTGLLNTGELFF.

The V gene is TRBV27, the J gene TRBJ1-4; weak D call: TRBD1 (5 bases). The CDR3 has 15 residues. CDR1 is MNHEY and CDR2 is SMNVEV in the germline V gene (reference sequence). The germline V and J ends were trimmed by 6 bases and 2 bases, with 13 bases remaining between them. The CDR3 DNA sequence: TGTGCCAGCAGCCATCTTGGGGGGACTAATGAAAAACTGTTTTTT. Translation: CASSHLGGTNEKLFF.

The chain joins TRBV9 to TRBJ2-3; tentatively, D is TRBD1 (6 bases). V gave up 3 bases and J gave up 0 bases, with 8 bases separating them. CDR3 size: 14 residues. Germline V gene lookup returns CDR1 SGDLS and CDR2 YYNGEE. CDR3: CASSGGGSTDTQYF. CDR3 nucleotide sequence: TGTGCCAGCAGCGGAGGGGGAAGCACAGATACGCAGTATTTT.

The chain joins TRBV5-1 to TRBJ2-7, with 10 positions matching TRBD1. V lost 3 bases, J lost 7 bases, and 4 bases stayed unmatched. CDR1 and CDR2 (germline): SGHRS, YFSETQ. The CDR3 is 13 amino acids. Written as DNA, the CDR3 is TGCGCCAGCAGCTCCCCGGGACAGGGGGAGCAGTACTTC. It yields the protein CASSSPGQGEQYF.

The chain combines TRBV15 with TRBJ1-2; 8 positions match TRBD1. Germline V gives CDR1 LNHNV, CDR2 YYDKDF (reference sequence). J was trimmed by 1 base and V by 3 bases; bases with no gene match: 1. The CDR3 loop spans 14 amino acids. The CDR3 bases are TGTGCCACCAGCAGGGGACAGGTTAACTATGGCTACACCTTC. Translated: CATSRGQVNYGYTF.

CDR3 in DNA: TGTGCTAGTGGTTTTTCTGTATCTCCTAGCGGTACCTACGAGCAGTACTTC. Amino acids: CASGFSVSPSGTYEQYF. The chain links TRBV12-5 to TRBJ2-7, with 7 bases matching TRBD2. Germline lookup yields CDR1 LGHNT and CDR2 FRNRAP. This CDR3 spans 17 amino acids. V dropped 3 bases and J dropped 2; count of bases not matched to a gene: 13.

CDR3 region: CASSGPLGGRGGQPQHF. CDR3 bases: TGTGCCAGCAGTGGTCCGTTAGGGGGGCGCGGGGGTCAGCCCCAGCATTTT. The V and J genes are TRBV2 and TRBJ1-5; weak D call: TRBD1 (6 bases). CDR3 length equals 17 residues. Germline CDR1 is SNHLY and CDR2 is FYNNEI. Trimming removed 4 bases from V and 6 bases from J, with 22 bases in between.

CDR3 loop: CASSVVSWSEQFF. CDR3 sequence (DNA): TGTGCCAGCAGCGTAGTGAGCTGGAGTGAGCAGTTCTTC. This sequence joins TRBV9 and TRBJ2-1; no clear D gene. From germline, CDR1 is SGDLS and CDR2 YYNGEE. V was shortened by 0 bases and J by 9 bases, with 10 bases between the two germline ends. This CDR3 contains 13 residues.

This clone was seen just once. The sample contains more than one DNA sequence encoding this CDR3. The chain employs TRBV5-1 and TRBJ2-1, with a possible D match to TRBD2 (6 bases). Looked up from germline, CDR1 is SGHRS and CDR2 is YFSETQ. The V end lost 1 base, the J end lost 3 bases, and 8 bases lay between the germline ends. The CDR3 covers 14 residues. CDR3 in DNA: TGCGCCAGCAGCTTGCGGGACTTCTACAATGAGCAGTTCTTC. Translating gives CASSLRDFYNEQFF. Drawing the rest from reference TRBV5-1 and TRBJ2-1, the complete variable domain is KAGVTQTPRYLIKTRGQQVTLSCSPISGHRSVSWYQQTPGQGLQFLFEYFSETQRNKGNFPGRFSGRQFSNSRSEMNVSTLELGDSALYLCASSLRDFYNEQFFGPGTRLTVL.

This chain links TRBV9 with TRBJ1-1; TRBD1 agrees at 8 bases. J lost 0 bases, V lost 3 bases, and 10 bases had no gene match. CDR3 size: 17 residues. Looked up from germline, CDR1 is SGDLS and CDR2 is YYNGEE. DNA for the CDR3: TGTGCCAGCAGCGCCGCAGGGGGCGCGGGTATGAACACTGAAGCTTTCTTT. It codes for CASSAAGGAGMNTEAFF.

The chain is built from TRBV28 and TRBJ2-1; TRBD2 matches 11 bases. CDR3 length: 14 residues. After removal of 6 bases from V and 7 bases from J, the junction contained 5 bases not matched to a gene. Germline CDR1 reads MDHEN; CDR2 reads SYDVKM. CDR3 in DNA: TGTGCCAGCAGGCGGCTAGCGGGAGGAAATGAGCAGTTCTTC. Encoded protein: CASRRLAGGNEQFF.

For this clone: This sample includes further DNA sequences coding for the same CDR3. V is TRBV5-1 and J is TRBJ1-5; D gene uncertain. Germline V gene lookup returns CDR1 SGHRS and CDR2 YFSETQ. CDR3 size: 13 residues. V was shortened by 0 bases and J by 7 bases, with 8 bases between the two germline ends. CDR3 DNA: TGCGCCAGCAGCTTGGACGATTCACAGCCCCAGCATTTT. Amino acid sequence: CASSLDDSQPQHF. The full variable domain, in which reference TRBV5-1 and TRBJ1-5 provide the parts outside the CDR3, is KAGVTQTPRYLIKTRGQQVTLSCSPISGHRSVSWYQQTPGQGLQFLFEYFSETQRNKGNFPGRFSGRQFSNSRSEMNVSTLELGDSALYLCASSLDDSQPQHFGDGTRLSIL.

The rearrangement joins TRBV27 to TRBJ2-5; TRBD2 is a possible D gene (5 bases). Germline CDR1 MNHEY, CDR2 SMNVEV (reference sequence). This CDR3 contains 14 residues. The germline V and J ends were trimmed by 6 bases and 2 bases, with 13 bases remaining between them. CDR3 DNA: TGTGCCAGCAGGTGGGCCGGAGGTCAAGAGACCCAGTACTTC. Residues: CASRWAGGQETQYF.

The genes are TRBV14 and TRBJ2-3, with 10 bases aligning to TRBD1. Germline V gene sequence: CDR1 SGHDN, CDR2 FVKESK. The trim removed 6 bases at V and 5 bases at J, leaving 11 bases unmatched. The CDR3 consists of 16 residues. CDR3: CASSPYRTGGRDTQYF. The CDR3 DNA follows: TGTGCCAGCAGTCCTTACCGGACAGGGGGAAGAGATACGCAGTATTTT.

V and J are TRBV27 and TRBJ1-1, with D tentatively TRBD1 (5 bases). CDR3 length equals 16 residues. Germline CDR1 reads MNHEY; CDR2 reads SMNVEV (reference sequence). The V end was cut by 4 bases, the J end by 0 bases, with 15 bases between. The CDR3 protein is CASSSRQIILNTEAFF. The CDR3 DNA is TGTGCCAGCAGTTCCCGACAGATTATATTGAACACTGAAGCTTTCTTT.

The chain is built from TRBV10-3 and TRBJ1-4, with TRBD1 identical over 7 bases. Germline V CDR1 and CDR2: ENHRY, SYGVKD. The V and J ends lost 4 bases and 3 bases, in that order; junction bases with no gene match: 2. This CDR3 spans 14 amino acids. The DNA for the CDR3 is TGTGCCATCAGTGGACAGGGCTCTAATGAAAAACTGTTTTTT. Protein: CAISGQGSNEKLFF.

The rearrangement links TRBV5-1 to TRBJ2-4; TRBD1 aligns across 7 bases. CDR3 length: 16 residues. J gave up 0 bases and V 4 bases, and 7 bases lay outside the gene matches. CDR1 is SGHRS and CDR2 is YFSETQ in the germline V gene. CDR3 nucleotide sequence: TGCGCCAGCAGCCCGGGACAGACACTAGCCAAAAACATTCAGTACTTC. Protein product: CASSPGQTLAKNIQYF.

The chain is built from TRBV28 and TRBJ2-5, with 9 positions matching TRBD2. The germline V gene encodes CDR1 MDHEN and CDR2 SYDVKM. The trim removed 1 base at V and 5 bases at J, leaving 5 bases unmatched. The CDR3 sequence is 15 residues long. The CDR3 reads CASSLFLAGLETQYF. The CDR3 region has the DNA TGTGCCAGCAGTTTATTTCTAGCGGGGCTGGAGACCCAGTACTTC.